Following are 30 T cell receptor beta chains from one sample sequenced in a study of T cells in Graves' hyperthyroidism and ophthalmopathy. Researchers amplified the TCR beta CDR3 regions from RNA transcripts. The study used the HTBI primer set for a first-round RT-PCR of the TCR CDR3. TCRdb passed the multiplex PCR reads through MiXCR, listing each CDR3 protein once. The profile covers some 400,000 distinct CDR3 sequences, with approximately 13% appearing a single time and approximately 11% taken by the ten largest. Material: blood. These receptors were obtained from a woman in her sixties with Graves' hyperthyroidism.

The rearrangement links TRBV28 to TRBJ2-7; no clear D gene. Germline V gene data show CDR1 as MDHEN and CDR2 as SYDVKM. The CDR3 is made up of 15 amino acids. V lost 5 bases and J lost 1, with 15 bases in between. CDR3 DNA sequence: TGTGCCAGCAGTCCCCGCCATTTTATTTCCTACGAGCAGTACTTC. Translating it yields CASSPRHFISYEQYF.

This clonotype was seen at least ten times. The CDR3 sequence is CASSQRRWGTDTQYF. Here the CDR3 DNA reads TGTGCCAGCAGCCAACGGCGGTGGGGTACAGATACGCAGTATTTT. The chain joins TRBV3-1 to TRBJ2-3; D is undetermined. This CDR3 is 15 amino acids long. V lost 2 bases and J 3 bases, leaving 12 bases between the germline ends. Germline CDR1 is LGHDT and CDR2 is YNNKEL (reference sequence).

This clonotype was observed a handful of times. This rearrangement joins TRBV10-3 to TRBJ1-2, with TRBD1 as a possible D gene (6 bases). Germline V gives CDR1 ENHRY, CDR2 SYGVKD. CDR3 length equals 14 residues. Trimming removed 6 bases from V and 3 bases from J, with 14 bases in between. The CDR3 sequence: CAIRDSQGYYGYTF. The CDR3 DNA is TGTGCCATCAGGGACAGCCAGGGCTACTATGGCTACACCTTC.

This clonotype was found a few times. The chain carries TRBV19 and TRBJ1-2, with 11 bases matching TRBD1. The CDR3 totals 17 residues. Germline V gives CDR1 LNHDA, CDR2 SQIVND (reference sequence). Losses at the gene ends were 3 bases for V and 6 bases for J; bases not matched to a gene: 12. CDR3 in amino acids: CASSIPQDRGRQHGYTF. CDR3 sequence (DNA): TGTGCCAGTAGTATCCCCCAGGACAGGGGGCGGCAGCATGGCTACACCTTC.

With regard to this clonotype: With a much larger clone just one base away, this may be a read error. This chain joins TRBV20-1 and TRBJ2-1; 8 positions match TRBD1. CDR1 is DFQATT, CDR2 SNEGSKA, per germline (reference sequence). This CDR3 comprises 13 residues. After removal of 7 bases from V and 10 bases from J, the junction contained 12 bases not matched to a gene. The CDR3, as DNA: TGCAGTGGTAATCAGGGGGCGGACGCCGAGCAGTTCTTC. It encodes CSGNQGADAEQFF.

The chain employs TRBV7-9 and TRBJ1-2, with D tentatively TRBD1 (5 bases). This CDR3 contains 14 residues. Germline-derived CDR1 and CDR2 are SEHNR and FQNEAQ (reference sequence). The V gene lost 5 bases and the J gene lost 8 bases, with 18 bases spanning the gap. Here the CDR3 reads CASSPAGLLGGYTF. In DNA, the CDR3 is TGTGCCAGCAGCCCAGCGGGGCTTCTAGGGGGCTACACCTTC.

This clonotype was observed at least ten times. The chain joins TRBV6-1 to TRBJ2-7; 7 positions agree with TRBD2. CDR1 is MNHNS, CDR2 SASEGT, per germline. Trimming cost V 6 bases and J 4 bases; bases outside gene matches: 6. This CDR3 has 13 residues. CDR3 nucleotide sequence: TGTGCCAGCAGGGCGGGAGTTAAGTACGAGCAGTACTTC. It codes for CASRAGVKYEQYF.

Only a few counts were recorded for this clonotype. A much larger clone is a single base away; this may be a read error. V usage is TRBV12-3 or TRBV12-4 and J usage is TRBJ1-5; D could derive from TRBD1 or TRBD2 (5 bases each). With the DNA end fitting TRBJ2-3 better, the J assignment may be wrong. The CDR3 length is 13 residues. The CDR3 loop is CASSRGFRQPQYF. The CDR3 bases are TGTGCCAGCAGTCGAGGGTTCAGACAGCCCCAGTATTTT.

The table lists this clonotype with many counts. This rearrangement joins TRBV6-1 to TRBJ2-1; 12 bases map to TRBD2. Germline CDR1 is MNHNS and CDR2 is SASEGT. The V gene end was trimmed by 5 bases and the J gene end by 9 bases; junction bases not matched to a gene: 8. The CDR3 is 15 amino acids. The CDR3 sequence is CASSRTTSGSGEQFF. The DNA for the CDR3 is TGTGCCAGCAGTCGCACGACTAGCGGGAGCGGTGAGCAGTTCTTC.

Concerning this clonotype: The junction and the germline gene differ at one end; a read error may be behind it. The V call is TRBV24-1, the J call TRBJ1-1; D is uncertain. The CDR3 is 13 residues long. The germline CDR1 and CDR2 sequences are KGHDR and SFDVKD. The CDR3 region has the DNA TGTGCCACCCGTTCGCCTCGTGCCACTGAAACTTTCTTT. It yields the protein CATRSPRATETFF.

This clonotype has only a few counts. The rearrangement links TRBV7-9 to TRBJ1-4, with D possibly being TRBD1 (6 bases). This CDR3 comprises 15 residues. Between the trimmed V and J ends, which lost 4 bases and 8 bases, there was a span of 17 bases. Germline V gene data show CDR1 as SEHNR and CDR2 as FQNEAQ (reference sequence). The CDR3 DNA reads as TGTGCCAGCAGCTCATCCAGGGACATCGTGGAAAAACTGTTTTTT. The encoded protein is CASSSSRDIVEKLFF.

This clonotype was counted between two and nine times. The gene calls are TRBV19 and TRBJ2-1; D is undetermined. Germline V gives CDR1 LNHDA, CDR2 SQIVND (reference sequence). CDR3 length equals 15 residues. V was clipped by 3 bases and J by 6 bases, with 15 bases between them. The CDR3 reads CASSIRTAEANEQFF. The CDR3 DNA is TGTGCCAGTAGTATCCGGACGGCGGAAGCCAATGAGCAGTTCTTC.

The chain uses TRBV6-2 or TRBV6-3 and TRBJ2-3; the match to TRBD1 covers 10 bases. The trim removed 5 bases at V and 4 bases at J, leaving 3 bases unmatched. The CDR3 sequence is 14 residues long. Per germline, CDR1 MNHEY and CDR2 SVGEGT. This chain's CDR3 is CASSTTGGSDTQYF. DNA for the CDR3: TGTGCCAGCAGTACGACAGGGGGCTCAGATACGCAGTATTTT.

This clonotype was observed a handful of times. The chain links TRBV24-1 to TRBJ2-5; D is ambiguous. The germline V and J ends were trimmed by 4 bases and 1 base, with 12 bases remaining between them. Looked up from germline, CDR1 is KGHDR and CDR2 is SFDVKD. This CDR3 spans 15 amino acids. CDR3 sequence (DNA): TGTGCCACCAGTGACCCCAGCGAGAGCCAAGAGACCCAGTACTTC. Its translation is CATSDPSESQETQYF.

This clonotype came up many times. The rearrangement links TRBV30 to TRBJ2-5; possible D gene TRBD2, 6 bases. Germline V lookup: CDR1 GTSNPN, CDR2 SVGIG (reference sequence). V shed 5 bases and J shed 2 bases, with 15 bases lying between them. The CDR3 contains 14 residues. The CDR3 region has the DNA TGTGCCTGGGGGTGGGGGACTTCACAAGAGACCCAGTACTTC. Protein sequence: CAWGWGTSQETQYF.

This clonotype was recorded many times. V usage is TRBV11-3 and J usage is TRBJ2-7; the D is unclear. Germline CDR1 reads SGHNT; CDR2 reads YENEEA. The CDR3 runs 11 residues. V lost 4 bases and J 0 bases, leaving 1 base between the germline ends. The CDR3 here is CASSYSYEQYF. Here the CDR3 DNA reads TGTGCCAGCAGCTACTCCTACGAGCAGTACTTC.

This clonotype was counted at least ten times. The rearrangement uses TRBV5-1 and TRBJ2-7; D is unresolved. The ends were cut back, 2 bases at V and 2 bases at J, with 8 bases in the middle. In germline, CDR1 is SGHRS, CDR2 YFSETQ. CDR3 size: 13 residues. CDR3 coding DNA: TGCGCCAGCAGCTTTGGGGATACCTACGAGCAGTACTTC. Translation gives CASSFGDTYEQYF.

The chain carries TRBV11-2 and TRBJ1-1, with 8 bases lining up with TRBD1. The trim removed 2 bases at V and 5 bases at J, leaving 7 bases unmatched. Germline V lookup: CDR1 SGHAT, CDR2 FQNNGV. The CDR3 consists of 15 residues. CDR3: CASSLTPGGATEAFF. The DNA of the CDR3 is TGTGCCAGCAGCTTAACCCCAGGGGGCGCGACTGAAGCTTTCTTT.

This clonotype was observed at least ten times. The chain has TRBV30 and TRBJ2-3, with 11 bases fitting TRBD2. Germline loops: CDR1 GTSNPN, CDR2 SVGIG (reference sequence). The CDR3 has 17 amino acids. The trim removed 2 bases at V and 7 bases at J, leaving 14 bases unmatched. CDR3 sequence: CAWSIGIAGGLLNTQYF. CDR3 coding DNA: TGTGCCTGGAGTATAGGAATAGCGGGAGGGCTCCTGAATACGCAGTATTTT.

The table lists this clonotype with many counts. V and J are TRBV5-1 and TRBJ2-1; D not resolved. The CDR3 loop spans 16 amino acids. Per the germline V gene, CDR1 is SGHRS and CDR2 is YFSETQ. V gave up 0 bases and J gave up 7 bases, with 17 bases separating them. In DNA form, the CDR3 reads TGCGCCAGCAGCTTGGTAAGAGGAACCGACGGAAATGAGCAGTTCTTC. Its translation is CASSLVRGTDGNEQFF.

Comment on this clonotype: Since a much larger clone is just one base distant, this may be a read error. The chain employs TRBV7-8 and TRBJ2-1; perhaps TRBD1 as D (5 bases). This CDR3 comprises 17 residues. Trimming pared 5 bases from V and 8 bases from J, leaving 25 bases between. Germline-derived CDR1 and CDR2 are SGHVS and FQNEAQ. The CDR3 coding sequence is TGTGCCAGCAGCCCCCCGTTGGGGCTAGGGCGTTGGCATGAGCAGTTCTTC. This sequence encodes CASSPPLGLGRWHEQFF.

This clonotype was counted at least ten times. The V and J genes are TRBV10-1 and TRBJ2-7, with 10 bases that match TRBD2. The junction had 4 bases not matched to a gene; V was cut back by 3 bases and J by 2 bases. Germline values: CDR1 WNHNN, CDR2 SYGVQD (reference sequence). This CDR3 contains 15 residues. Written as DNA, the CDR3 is TGCGCCAGCAGTGAAGGGACTAGCGTGACCTACGAGCAGTACTTC. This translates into CASSEGTSVTYEQYF.

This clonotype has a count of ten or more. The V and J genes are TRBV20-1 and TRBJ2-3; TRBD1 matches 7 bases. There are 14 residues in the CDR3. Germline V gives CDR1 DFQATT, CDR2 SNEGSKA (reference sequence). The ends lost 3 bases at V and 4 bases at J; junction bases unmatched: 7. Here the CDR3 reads CSARPGQPPDTQYF. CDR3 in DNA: TGCAGTGCTAGGCCGGGACAGCCCCCAGATACGCAGTATTTT.

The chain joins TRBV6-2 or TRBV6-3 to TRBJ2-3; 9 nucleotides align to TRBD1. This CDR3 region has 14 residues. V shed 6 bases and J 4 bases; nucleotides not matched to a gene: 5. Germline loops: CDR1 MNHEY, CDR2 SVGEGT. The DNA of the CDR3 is TGTGCCAGCAGGACAGGGGGGGGGGCAGATACGCAGTATTTT. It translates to CASRTGGGADTQYF.

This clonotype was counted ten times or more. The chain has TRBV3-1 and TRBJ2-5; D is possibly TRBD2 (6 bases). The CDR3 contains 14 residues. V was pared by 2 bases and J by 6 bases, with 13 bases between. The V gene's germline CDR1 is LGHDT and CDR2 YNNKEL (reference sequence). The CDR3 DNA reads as TGTGCCAGCAGCCAATCGGCAGGGACTCAGACCCAGTACTTC. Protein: CASSQSAGTQTQYF.

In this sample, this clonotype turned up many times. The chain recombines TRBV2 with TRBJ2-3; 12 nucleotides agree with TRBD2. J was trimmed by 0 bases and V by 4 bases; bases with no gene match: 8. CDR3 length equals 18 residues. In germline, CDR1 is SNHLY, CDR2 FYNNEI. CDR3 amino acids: CASSVPWTSGTSTDTQYF. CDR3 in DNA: TGTGCCAGCAGTGTGCCCTGGACTAGCGGGACTAGCACAGATACGCAGTATTTT.

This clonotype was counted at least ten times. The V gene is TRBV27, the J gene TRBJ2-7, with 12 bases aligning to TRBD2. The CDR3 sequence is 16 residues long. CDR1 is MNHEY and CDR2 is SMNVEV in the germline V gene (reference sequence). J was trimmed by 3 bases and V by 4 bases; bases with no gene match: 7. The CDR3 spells CASSSSGLAGHYEQYF. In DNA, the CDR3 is TGTGCCAGCAGTTCCTCGGGACTAGCGGGTCACTACGAGCAGTACTTC.

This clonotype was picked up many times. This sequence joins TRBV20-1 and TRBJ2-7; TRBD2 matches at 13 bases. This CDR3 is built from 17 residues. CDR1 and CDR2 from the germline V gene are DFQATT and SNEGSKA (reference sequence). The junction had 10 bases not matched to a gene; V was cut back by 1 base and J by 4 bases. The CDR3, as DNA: TGCAGTGCTAGAGTGGGGCGAAAACTAGCGGGAGGGTACGAGCAGTACTTC. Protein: CSARVGRKLAGGYEQYF.

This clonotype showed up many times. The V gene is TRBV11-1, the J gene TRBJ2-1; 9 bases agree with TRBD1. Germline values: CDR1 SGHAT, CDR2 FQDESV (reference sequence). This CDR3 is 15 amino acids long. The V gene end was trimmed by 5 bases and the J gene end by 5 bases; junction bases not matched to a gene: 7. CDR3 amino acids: CASSKGTGWNNEQFF. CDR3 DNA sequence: TGTGCCAGCAGCAAAGGGACAGGGTGGAACAATGAGCAGTTCTTC.

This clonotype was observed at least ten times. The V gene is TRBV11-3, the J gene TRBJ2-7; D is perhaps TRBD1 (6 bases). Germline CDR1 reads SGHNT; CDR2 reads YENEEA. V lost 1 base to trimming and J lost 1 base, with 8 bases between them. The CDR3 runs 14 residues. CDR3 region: CASSLADRSYEQYF. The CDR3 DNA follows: TGTGCCAGCAGCTTAGCGGACAGATCCTACGAGCAGTACTTC.